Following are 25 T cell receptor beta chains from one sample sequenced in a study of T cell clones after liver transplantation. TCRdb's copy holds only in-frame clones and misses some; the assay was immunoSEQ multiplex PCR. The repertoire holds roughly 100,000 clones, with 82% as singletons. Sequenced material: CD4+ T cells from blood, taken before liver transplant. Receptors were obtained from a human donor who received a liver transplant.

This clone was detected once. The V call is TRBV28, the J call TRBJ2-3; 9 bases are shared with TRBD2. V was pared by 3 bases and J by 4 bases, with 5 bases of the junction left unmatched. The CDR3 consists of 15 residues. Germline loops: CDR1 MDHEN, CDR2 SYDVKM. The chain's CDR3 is CASSFSAGGPDTQYF. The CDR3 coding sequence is TGTGCCAGCAGTTTCTCAGCGGGGGGCCCAGATACGCAGTATTTT.

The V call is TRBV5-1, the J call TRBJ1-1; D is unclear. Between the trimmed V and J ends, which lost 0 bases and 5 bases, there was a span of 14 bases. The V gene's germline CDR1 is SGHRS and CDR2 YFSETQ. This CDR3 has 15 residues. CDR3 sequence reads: CASSLAGVIRTEAFF. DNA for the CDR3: TGCGCCAGCAGCTTGGCCGGGGTGATAAGGACTGAAGCTTTCTTT.

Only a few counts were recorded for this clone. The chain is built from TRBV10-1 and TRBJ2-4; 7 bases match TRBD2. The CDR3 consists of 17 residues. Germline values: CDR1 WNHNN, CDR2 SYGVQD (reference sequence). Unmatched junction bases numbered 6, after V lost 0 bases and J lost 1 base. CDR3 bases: TGCGCCAGCAGTGAGTCGAAGGTAGCGGGTGCCAAAAACATTCAGTACTTC. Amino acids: CASSESKVAGAKNIQYF.

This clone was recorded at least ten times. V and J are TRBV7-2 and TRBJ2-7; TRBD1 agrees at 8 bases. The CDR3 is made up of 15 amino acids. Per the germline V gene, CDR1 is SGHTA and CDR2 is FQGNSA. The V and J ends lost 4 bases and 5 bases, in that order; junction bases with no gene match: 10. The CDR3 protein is CASSSRTGSIHEQYF. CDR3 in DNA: TGTGCCAGCAGCTCCCGGACAGGGTCGATCCACGAGCAGTACTTC.

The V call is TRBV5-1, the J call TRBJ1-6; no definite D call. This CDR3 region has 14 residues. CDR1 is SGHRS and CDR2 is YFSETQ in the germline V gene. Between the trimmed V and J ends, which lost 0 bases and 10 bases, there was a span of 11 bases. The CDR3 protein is CASSLVGDRSPLHF. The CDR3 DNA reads TGCGCCAGCAGCTTGGTTGGGGATCGCTCACCCCTCCACTTT.

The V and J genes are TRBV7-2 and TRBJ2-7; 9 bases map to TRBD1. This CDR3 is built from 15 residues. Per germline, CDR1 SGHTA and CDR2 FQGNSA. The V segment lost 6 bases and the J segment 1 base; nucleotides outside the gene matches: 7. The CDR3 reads CASRSGQGFSYEQYF. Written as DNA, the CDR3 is TGTGCCAGCAGGTCTGGACAGGGGTTTTCCTACGAGCAGTACTTC.

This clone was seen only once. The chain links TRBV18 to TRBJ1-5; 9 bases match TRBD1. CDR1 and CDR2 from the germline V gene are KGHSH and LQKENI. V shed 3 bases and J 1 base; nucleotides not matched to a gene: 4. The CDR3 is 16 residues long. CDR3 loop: CASSPNRGRSNQPQHF. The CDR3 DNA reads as TGTGCCAGCTCACCTAACAGGGGGCGGAGCAATCAGCCCCAGCATTTT. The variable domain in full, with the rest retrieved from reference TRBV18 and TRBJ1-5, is NAGVMQNPRHLVRRRGQEARLRCSPMKGHSHVYWYRQLPEEGLKFMVYLQKENIIDESGMPKERFSAEFPKEGPSILRIQQVVRGDSAAYFCASSPNRGRSNQPQHFGDGTRLSIL.

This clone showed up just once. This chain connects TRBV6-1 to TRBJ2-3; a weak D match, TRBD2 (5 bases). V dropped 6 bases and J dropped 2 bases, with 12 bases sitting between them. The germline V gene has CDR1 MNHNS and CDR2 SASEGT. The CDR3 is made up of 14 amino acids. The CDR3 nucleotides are TGTGCCAGCAGGCAAGCGGAGTTCACAGATACGCAGTATTTT. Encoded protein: CASRQAEFTDTQYF.

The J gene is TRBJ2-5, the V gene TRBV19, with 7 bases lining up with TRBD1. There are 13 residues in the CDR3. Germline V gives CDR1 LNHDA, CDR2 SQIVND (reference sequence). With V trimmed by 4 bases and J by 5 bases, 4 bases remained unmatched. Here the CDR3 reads CASSSTRGETQYF. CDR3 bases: TGTGCCAGTAGTAGTACCAGGGGGGAGACCCAGTACTTC.

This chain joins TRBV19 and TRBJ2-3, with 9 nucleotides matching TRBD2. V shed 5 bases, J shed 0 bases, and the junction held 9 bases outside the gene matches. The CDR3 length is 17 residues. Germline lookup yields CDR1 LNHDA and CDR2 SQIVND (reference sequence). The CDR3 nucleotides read TGTGCCAGTAGTCTCCTCCTAGCGGGATCGAGCACAGATACGCAGTATTTT. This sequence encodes CASSLLLAGSSTDTQYF.

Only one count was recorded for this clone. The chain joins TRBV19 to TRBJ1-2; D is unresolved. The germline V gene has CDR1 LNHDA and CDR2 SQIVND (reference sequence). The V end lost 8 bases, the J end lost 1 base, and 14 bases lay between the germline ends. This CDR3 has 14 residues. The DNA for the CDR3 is TGTGCCAGTCGCCAGGCTGATCTTAACTATGGCTACACCTTC. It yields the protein CASRQADLNYGYTF.

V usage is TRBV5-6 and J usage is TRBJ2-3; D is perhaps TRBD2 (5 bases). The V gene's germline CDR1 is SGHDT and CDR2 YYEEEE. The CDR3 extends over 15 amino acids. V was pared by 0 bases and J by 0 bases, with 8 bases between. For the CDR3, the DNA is TGTGCCAGCAGCTTGGAGCGGATTAGCACAGATACGCAGTATTTT. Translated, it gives CASSLERISTDTQYF.

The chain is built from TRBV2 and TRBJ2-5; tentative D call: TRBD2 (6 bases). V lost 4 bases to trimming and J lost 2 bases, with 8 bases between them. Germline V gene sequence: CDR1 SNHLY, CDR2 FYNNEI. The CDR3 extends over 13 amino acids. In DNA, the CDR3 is TGTGCCAGCAGTGGGGGACTGCAAGAGACCCAGTACTTC. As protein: CASSGGLQETQYF.

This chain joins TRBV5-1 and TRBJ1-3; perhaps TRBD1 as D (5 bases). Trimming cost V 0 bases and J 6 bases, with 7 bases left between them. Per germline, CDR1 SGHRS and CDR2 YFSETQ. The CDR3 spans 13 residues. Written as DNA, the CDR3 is TGCGCCAGCAGCTTGGTGGGGGTAAACACCATATATTTT. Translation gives CASSLVGVNTIYF.

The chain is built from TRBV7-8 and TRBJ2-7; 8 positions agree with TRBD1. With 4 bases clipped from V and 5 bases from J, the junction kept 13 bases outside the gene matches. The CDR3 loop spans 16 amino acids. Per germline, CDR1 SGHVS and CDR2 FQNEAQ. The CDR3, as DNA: TGTGCCAGCAGCTCCCGCGTACAGGGGGTTCGCCACGAGCAGTACTTC. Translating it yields CASSSRVQGVRHEQYF.

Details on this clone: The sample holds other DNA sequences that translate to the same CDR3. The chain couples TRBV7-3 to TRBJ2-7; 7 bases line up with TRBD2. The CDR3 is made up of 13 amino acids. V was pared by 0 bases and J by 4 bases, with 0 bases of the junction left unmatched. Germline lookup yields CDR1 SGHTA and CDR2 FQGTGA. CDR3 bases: TGTGCCAGCAGCTTAACGGGAGGGTACGAGCAGTACTTC. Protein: CASSLTGGYEQYF.

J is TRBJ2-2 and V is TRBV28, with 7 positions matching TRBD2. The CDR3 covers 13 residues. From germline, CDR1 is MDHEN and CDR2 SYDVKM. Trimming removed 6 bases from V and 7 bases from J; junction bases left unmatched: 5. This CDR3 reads CASSPPGGGELFF. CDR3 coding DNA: TGTGCCAGCAGCCCCCCGGGGGGCGGGGAGCTGTTTTTT.

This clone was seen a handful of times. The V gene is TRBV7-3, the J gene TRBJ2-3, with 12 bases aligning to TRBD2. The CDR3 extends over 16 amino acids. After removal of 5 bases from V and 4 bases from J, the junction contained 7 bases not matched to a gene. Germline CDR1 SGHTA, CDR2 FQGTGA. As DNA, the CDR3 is TGTGCCAGCAGCCCCCTAGCGGGGGGGATGTCAGATACGCAGTATTTT. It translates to CASSPLAGGMSDTQYF.

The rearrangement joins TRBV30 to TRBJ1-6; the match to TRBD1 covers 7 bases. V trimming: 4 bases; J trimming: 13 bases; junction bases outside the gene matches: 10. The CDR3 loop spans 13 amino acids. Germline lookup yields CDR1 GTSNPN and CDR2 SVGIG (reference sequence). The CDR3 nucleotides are TGTGCCTGGAATAGGGCAGGGGGGAATCCCCTCCACTTT. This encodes CAWNRAGGNPLHF.

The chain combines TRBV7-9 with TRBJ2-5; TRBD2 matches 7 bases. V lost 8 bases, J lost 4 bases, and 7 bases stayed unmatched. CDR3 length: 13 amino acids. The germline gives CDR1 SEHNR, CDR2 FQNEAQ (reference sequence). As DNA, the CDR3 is TGTGCCAGCTGTGGACTAGATTTAGAGACCCAGTACTTC. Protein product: CASCGLDLETQYF.

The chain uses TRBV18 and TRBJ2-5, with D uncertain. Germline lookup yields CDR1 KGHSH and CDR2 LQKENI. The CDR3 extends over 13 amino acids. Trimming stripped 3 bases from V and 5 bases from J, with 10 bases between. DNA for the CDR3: TGTGCCAGCTCACCTTCTGACTTTGAGACCCAGTACTTC. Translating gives CASSPSDFETQYF.

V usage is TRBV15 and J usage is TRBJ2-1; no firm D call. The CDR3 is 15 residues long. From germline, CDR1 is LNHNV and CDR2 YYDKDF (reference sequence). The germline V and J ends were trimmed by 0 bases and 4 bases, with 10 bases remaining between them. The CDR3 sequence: CATSRDRLVYNEQFF. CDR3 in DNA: TGTGCCACCAGCAGAGACCGACTGGTTTACAATGAGCAGTTCTTC.

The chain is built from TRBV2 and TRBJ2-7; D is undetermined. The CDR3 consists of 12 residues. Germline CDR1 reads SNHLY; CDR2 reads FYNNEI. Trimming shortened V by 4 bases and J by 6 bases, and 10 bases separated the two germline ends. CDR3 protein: CASSGMRSEQYF. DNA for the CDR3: TGTGCCAGCAGTGGTATGCGTTCCGAGCAGTACTTC.

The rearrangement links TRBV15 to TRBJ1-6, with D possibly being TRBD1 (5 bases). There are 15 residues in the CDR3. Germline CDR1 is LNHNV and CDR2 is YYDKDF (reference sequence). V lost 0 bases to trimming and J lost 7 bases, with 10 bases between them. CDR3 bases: TGTGCCACCAGCAGAGAACAGGCAGGGAATTCACCCCTCCACTTT. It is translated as CATSREQAGNSPLHF.

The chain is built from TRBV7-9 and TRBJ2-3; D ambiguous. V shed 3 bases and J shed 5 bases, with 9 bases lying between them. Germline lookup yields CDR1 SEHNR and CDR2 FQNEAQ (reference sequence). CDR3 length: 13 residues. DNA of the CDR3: TGTGCCAGCAGCTTGGAGACGGAAGATACGCAGTATTTT. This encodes CASSLETEDTQYF.